This entry is about one TCR beta chain. No antigen is known for it. Primers included in the PCR were 60 Vbeta and 13 Jbeta primers. The method was immunoSEQ multiplex PCR; TCRdb's version includes in-frame clones alone and lacks a portion of them. The sample lists more than 100,000 clones, 87% occurring once. Germline V gene sequence: CDR1 MNHNS, CDR2 SASEGT. Trimming cost V 7 bases and J 3 bases; bases outside gene matches: 9. The CDR3 has 15 amino acids. This sample stems from a study of cytomegalovirus exposure and HLA in healthy donors. Findings and limits, study-wide: In vitro work confirmed that a few CMV-associated chains recognize CMV antigens. There were 160 or so TCR beta chains listed as cytomegalovirus-associated.

The chain uses TRBV6-1 and TRBJ1-2, with 9 nucleotides matching TRBD1. The TCR sequence derives from a woman aged 30 to 39 in good health and CMV-seronegative. The source material was PBMCs. The CDR3 nucleotides are TGTGCCAGCAATGCCCGACAGGGGGGCTACTATGGCTACACCTTC. It is translated as CASNARQGGYYGYTF.